Given below is one TCR beta chain in context. This clone is termed medium-sized (0.01 to 0.1%). The specificity of this receptor is unknown. No base-level quality is on record; no much larger clone is a single base apart. This entry belongs to a study of blood T cell repertoires in COVID-19 (TCRdb year 2020). Notes on the research overall: Samples covering the acute and convalescent phases of COVID-19 were provided by collaborators in the United States, Italy and Spain. The material from the prospective study consisted of cDNA or gDNA derived from T cells, B-cell-depleted T cells, or PBMCs. Deeply sampled blood TCRbeta repertoires from subjects exposed to, actively infected with, or recovered from COVID-19 were included in the dataset. The repertoires were made available in a free public database intended to serve as a resource for research on the immune response to SARS-CoV-2. The samples were drawn from two sources: the first 160 participants of the ongoing ImmuneRACE study, and 1,000 to 1,500 subjects contributed by 6 global collaborators. Sample metadata almost always included a de-identified subject ID, COVID-19 status, age in years and sex. Where available, HLA class I and class II types were taken from metadata supplied by the sample provider and were not determined by assay-based typing.

Whole blood was collected in K2EDTA tubes by collaborating institutions according to the institutions' own protocols. For TCRbeta analysis, collaborators shipped samples in one of three forms: frozen whole blood, isolated PBMCs, or DNA extracted from either of those sample types. The investigation overall reported the following: The quantity of clinical and demographic metadata differed by source and by participant and was supplied without curation.

Trimming leaves V shorter by 4 bases and J shorter by 2 bases, with the junction holding 4 bases beyond the gene matches. Looking up the germline V gene yields CDR1 MGHRA and CDR2 YSYEKL. Inclusive of the bounding cysteine and phenylalanine, the CDR3 is 14 residues long. The sequence is cut down to CDR3 DNA, 42 bases in frame from base 1. TCRbeta CDR3 regions were amplified from genomic DNA by means of the immunoSEQ Assay, a bias-controlled multiplex PCR. The published analysis was carried out like this. The number of nucleated cells in each sample was estimated from the amplification of reference gene primers within the assay. To quantify the absolute abundance of each unique TCRbeta CDR3 rearrangement, sequence reads were collapsed and filtered. For each sample, productive Simpson clonality was calculated by taking the square root of Simpson's diversity index across productive rearrangements. TCRdb took this table from immuneACCESS and kept in-frame rearrangements with V and J called. Such tables lack part of the clones; where checked against another copy, unresolved V genes explain under half of the gap, and the rest is unexplained. The V and J calls and clone size come from that table; D and trimming were worked out from the DNA. This sample lists just under 40,000 clones; roughly 85% were detected once. More than 8% of the sample belongs to the ten largest clones.

The receptor was isolated from a human donor in a cohort sampled during active COVID-19. The V and J segments used are TRBV4-1 and TRBJ2-7; TRBD2 fits 8 bases in the junction. Sequencing was carried out using peripheral blood. In nucleotides, the sequence is TGCGCCAGCAGCCCGAGCGGGAGCGCCTACGAGCAGTACTTC. This translates into CASSPSGSAYEQYF.